The T cell receptor beta chain described here comes from a study of shared clonotypes between healthy human individuals. This CDR3 contains 15 residues. After removal of 6 bases from V and 3 bases from J, the junction contained 5 bases not matched to a gene. Germline V CDR1 and CDR2: MRHNA, SNTAGT. Once extracted for a subset, genomic DNA was divided evenly among several immunoSEQ plates. Sequencing was performed with immunoSEQ multiplex PCR; in TCRdb, only in-frame clones are kept and a portion is missing. Of some 470,000 clones detected, around 80% appear once; the ten largest clones hold approximately 13%.

The chain employs TRBV6-4 and TRBJ2-1; 10 nucleotides align to TRBD2. This clonotype was obtained from a woman in her 40s in good health. Some clones in this sample may be carry-over from other donors' samples. Sequenced input: PBMCs. The CDR3 sequence: CASSLLAGSYNEQFF. The CDR3 DNA reads TGTGCCAGCAGCCTACTAGCGGGAAGCTACAATGAGCAGTTCTTC.